There are a few counts of the clone carrying this TCR beta chain. What it binds is not known. The ends lost 0 bases at V and 4 bases at J; junction bases unmatched: 2. The CDR3 consists of 14 residues. CDR1 MGHRA and CDR2 YSYEKL come from the germline V gene. The data were obtained in a study of T cells in localized non-small cell lung cancer. Whole-study results and caveats: Sequencing was limited to one tumor region, leaving the possibility of heterogeneity open. Uninvolved adjacent lung, not tumor, had the highest T cell clonality.

TCRdb's copy holds only in-frame clones and misses some; the assay was immunoSEQ multiplex PCR. The sample comprises about 2,300 clones, roughly 27% of which are singletons, and roughly 25% rests with the top ten. This TCR was recovered from a man aged 35-69 years with stage I lung adenocarcinoma. The chain is built from TRBV4-1 and TRBJ1-2, with TRBD1 identical over 7 bases. Sequences were derived from normal lung tissue next to the tumor, sampled before any cancer treatment. The CDR3 region has the DNA TGCGCCAGCAGCCAAGAAGGGGACAGCTATGGCTACACCTTC. This encodes CASSQEGDSYGYTF.